Listed below are T cell receptor beta chains from one sample, sequenced in a study of beta chain features in type 1 diabetes. Sequencing used immunoSEQ multiplex PCR; TCRdb keeps in-frame clones, though not all of them. The profile shows some 900,000 clones, 15% to 20% of them singletons. Sequencing was carried out using naive CD4+ T cells from blood. The receptors derive from a woman between 18 and 29 years old in good health. The CDR3 runs from the conserved cysteine through the conserved F or W. A D gene is named only where the DNA matches it firmly. Size tells how often a clone was seen (once, few, many) or the class of an expanded clone, and some rows leave it out.

CDR3aa: CASSLSGVVTEAFF; CDR3nt: TGTGCCAGCAGCTTATCAGGGGTCGTTACGGAAGCTTTCTTT; d_gene: .; j_gene: TRBJ1-1; abundance: few; v_gene: TRBV7-2
CDR3aa: CASSFGGHSGNTIYF; CDR3nt: TGTGCCAGCAGCTTTGGGGGGCATTCTGGAAACACCATATATTTT; d_gene: .; j_gene: TRBJ1-3; abundance: few; v_gene: TRBV7-9
CDR3aa: CSVDRVQETQYF; CDR3nt: TGCAGCGTTGATCGGGTCCAAGAGACCCAGTACTTC; d_gene: .; j_gene: TRBJ2-5; abundance: .; v_gene: TRBV29-1
CDR3aa: CASSQGAGTLSGANVLTF; CDR3nt: TGTGCCAGCAGCCAAGGGGCAGGAACCCTCTCTGGGGCCAACGTCCTGACTTTC; d_gene: .; j_gene: TRBJ2-6; abundance: few; v_gene: TRBV5-4
CDR3aa: CASSLNRGEKLFF; CDR3nt: TGTGCCAGCAGCTTGAACAGGGGTGAAAAACTGTTTTTT; d_gene: TRBD1; j_gene: TRBJ1-4; abundance: .; v_gene: TRBV5-4
CDR3aa: CSASPGPEQFF; CDR3nt: TGCAGTGCTAGCCCTGGGCCTGAGCAGTTCTTC; d_gene: .; j_gene: TRBJ2-1; abundance: .; v_gene: TRBV20-1
CDR3aa: CASVPPTRLAKNIQYF; CDR3nt: TGTGCCAGCGTCCCTCCCACTCGATTAGCCAAAAACATTCAGTACTTC; d_gene: .; j_gene: TRBJ2-4; abundance: .; v_gene: TRBV7-9
CDR3aa: CATSSNTGGTYEQYF; CDR3nt: TGTGCCACCAGCAGCAACACAGGGGGGACCTACGAGCAGTACTTC; d_gene: TRBD1; j_gene: TRBJ2-7; abundance: .; v_gene: TRBV15
CDR3aa: CASSLVGTSLKTQYF; CDR3nt: TGTGCCAGCAGCTTGGTTGGGACTAGCCTGAAGACCCAGTACTTC; d_gene: TRBD2; j_gene: TRBJ2-5; abundance: .; v_gene: TRBV5-4
CDR3aa: CSVFTGAETQYF; CDR3nt: TGCAGCGTGTTCACAGGGGCGGAGACCCAGTACTTC; d_gene: TRBD1; j_gene: TRBJ2-5; abundance: few; v_gene: TRBV29-1
CDR3aa: CASSYQATGGGELFF; CDR3nt: TGTGCCAGCAGCTACCAAGCGACGGGCGGCGGGGAGCTGTTTTTT; d_gene: .; j_gene: TRBJ2-2; abundance: .; v_gene: TRBV7-3
CDR3aa: CASSSGITNEQYF; CDR3nt: TGTGCCAGCAGCTCTGGTATCACGAACGAGCAGTACTTC; d_gene: .; j_gene: TRBJ2-7; abundance: .; v_gene: TRBV7-2
CDR3aa: CASSLADTQYF; CDR3nt: TGTGCCAGCAGTTTAGCCGATACGCAGTATTTT; d_gene: .; j_gene: TRBJ2-3; abundance: .; v_gene: TRBV28
CDR3aa: CASSQDRRAGGPQETQYF; CDR3nt: TGTGCCAGCAGCCAAGATCGCAGGGCAGGGGGTCCCCAAGAGACCCAGTACTTC; d_gene: TRBD1; j_gene: TRBJ2-5; abundance: few; v_gene: TRBV4-2
CDR3aa: CASSLRRPRDGYTF; CDR3nt: TGTGCCAGCAGCTTAAGGCGGCCCCGGGATGGCTACACCTTC; d_gene: .; j_gene: TRBJ1-2; abundance: few; v_gene: TRBV7-2
CDR3aa: CASSLPRIGRASGANVLTF; CDR3nt: TGTGCCAGCAGCTTACCGCGGATCGGACGGGCCTCTGGGGCCAACGTCCTGACTTTC; d_gene: .; j_gene: TRBJ2-6; abundance: few; v_gene: TRBV7-2
CDR3aa: CASSGDRLQYF; CDR3nt: TGTGCCAGCAGTGGGGACAGACTGCAGTACTTC; d_gene: TRBD1; j_gene: TRBJ2-7; abundance: few; v_gene: TRBV2
CDR3aa: CSAVLQGSGNQPQHF; CDR3nt: TGCAGCGCCGTACTACAGGGATCCGGGAATCAGCCCCAGCATTTT; d_gene: .; j_gene: TRBJ1-5; abundance: .; v_gene: TRBV29-1
CDR3aa: CASSLMGGTDTQYF; CDR3nt: TGTGCCAGCAGTTTAATGGGGGGAACAGATACGCAGTATTTT; d_gene: .; j_gene: TRBJ2-3; abundance: few; v_gene: TRBV28
CDR3aa: CASSFFTGELFF; CDR3nt: TGTGCCAGCAGCTTTTTCACCGGGGAGCTGTTTTTT; d_gene: .; j_gene: TRBJ2-2; abundance: .; v_gene: TRBV11-2
CDR3aa: CASSEGDRVTEAFF; CDR3nt: TGTGCCAGCAGTGAAGGGGACAGGGTCACTGAAGCTTTCTTT; d_gene: TRBD1; j_gene: TRBJ1-1; abundance: .; v_gene: TRBV6-1
CDR3aa: CASSGLASWEQFF; CDR3nt: TGTGCCAGCAGTGGACTAGCCAGCTGGGAGCAGTTCTTC; d_gene: TRBD2; j_gene: TRBJ2-1; abundance: few; v_gene: TRBV6-1
CDR3aa: CASSPYSGYNEQFF; CDR3nt: TGTGCCAGCAGCCCTTACTCGGGCTACAATGAGCAGTTCTTC; d_gene: .; j_gene: TRBJ2-1; abundance: few; v_gene: TRBV2
CDR3aa: CASSLRAGRFGDYGYTF; CDR3nt: TGTGCCAGCAGTTTAAGAGCAGGCCGATTTGGCGACTATGGCTACACCTTC; d_gene: .; j_gene: TRBJ1-2; abundance: few; v_gene: TRBV28
CDR3aa: CASRTSGRNNEQFF; CDR3nt: TGTGCCAGTCGGACTAGCGGGAGAAACAATGAGCAGTTCTTC; d_gene: TRBD2; j_gene: TRBJ2-1; abundance: few; v_gene: TRBV2
CDR3aa: CASSFSDPGADTQYF; CDR3nt: TGTGCCAGCAGCTTTTCGGACCCTGGGGCAGATACGCAGTATTTT; d_gene: .; j_gene: TRBJ2-3; abundance: few; v_gene: TRBV11-2
CDR3aa: CASSLAGQGGGELFF; CDR3nt: TGTGCCAGCAGCTTGGCCGGACAAGGCGGCGGGGAGCTGTTTTTT; d_gene: .; j_gene: TRBJ2-2; abundance: once; v_gene: TRBV5-4
CDR3aa: CASSVAWNTEAFF; CDR3nt: TGTGCCAGCAGCGTAGCCTGGAACACTGAAGCTTTCTTT; d_gene: .; j_gene: TRBJ1-1; abundance: .; v_gene: TRBV9
CDR3aa: CASSLYRGSYEQYF; CDR3nt: TGTGCCAGCAGCTTGTACAGGGGTTCCTACGAGCAGTACTTC; d_gene: TRBD1; j_gene: TRBJ2-7; abundance: .; v_gene: TRBV5-6
CDR3aa: CASSGQGASYNEQFF; CDR3nt: TGTGCCAGCAGTGGACAGGGGGCTTCCTACAATGAGCAGTTCTTC; d_gene: TRBD1; j_gene: TRBJ2-1; abundance: .; v_gene: TRBV2
CDR3aa: CASSQSGLVYIQYF; CDR3nt: TGTGCCAGCAGCCAGTCAGGGCTCGTATACATTCAGTACTTC; d_gene: .; j_gene: TRBJ2-4; abundance: .; v_gene: TRBV14
CDR3aa: CASSFGDGQPQHF; CDR3nt: TGCGCCAGCAGCTTTGGGGACGGTCAGCCCCAGCATTTT; d_gene: .; j_gene: TRBJ1-5; abundance: .; v_gene: TRBV5-1
CDR3aa: CASRLLAGDRYNEQFF; CDR3nt: TGTGCCAGCAGGCTCCTAGCGGGAGATCGGTACAATGAGCAGTTCTTC; d_gene: TRBD2; j_gene: TRBJ2-1; abundance: few; v_gene: TRBV7-2
CDR3aa: CASKQGADRNTEAFF; CDR3nt: TGTGCCAGCAAACAGGGGGCGGATAGGAACACTGAAGCTTTCTTT; d_gene: TRBD1; j_gene: TRBJ1-1; abundance: few; v_gene: TRBV19
CDR3aa: CASSSVGLAASPYNEQFF; CDR3nt: TGTGCCAGTAGTTCCGTAGGACTAGCGGCCTCACCCTACAATGAGCAGTTCTTC; d_gene: TRBD2; j_gene: TRBJ2-1; abundance: .; v_gene: TRBV19